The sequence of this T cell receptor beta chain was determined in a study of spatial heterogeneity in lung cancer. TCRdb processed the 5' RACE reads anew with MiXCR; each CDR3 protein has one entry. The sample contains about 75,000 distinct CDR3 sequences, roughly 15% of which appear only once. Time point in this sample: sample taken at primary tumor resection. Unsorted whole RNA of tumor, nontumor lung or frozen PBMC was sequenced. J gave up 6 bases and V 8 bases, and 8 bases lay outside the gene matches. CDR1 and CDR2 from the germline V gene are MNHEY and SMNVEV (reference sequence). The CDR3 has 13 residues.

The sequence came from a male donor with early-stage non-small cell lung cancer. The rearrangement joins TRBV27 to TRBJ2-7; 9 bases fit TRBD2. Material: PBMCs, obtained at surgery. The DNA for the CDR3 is TGTGCCAGCGGACCCTTTAGCGGGGGCGAGCAGTACTTC. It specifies CASGPFSGGEQYF.